This TCR beta chain was profiled in a study of blood T cell repertoires in COVID-19 (TCRdb year 2020). About the investigation overall: The collaborator samples originated in the United States, Italy and Spain and spanned the acute and convalescent phases of COVID-19. Where available, HLA class I and class II types were obtained from metadata supplied by the sample provider rather than from assay-based typing. A de-identified subject ID, COVID-19 status, age in years and sex were almost always included in the sample metadata. Samples were obtained from the ongoing ImmuneRACE study (first 160 participants) and from over 1,000 subjects provided by 6 global collaborators. The material from the prospective study consisted of cDNA or gDNA derived from T cells, B-cell-depleted T cells, or PBMCs. A freely available public database, intended as a resource for researchers studying the immune response to SARS-CoV-2, is where the repertoires were released. Deeply sampled blood TCRbeta repertoires from subjects exposed to, actively infected with, or recovered from COVID-19 were included in the dataset.

Collaborating institutions collected whole blood in K2EDTA tubes following their own protocols. For TCRbeta analysis, collaborators shipped samples as frozen whole blood, isolated PBMCs, or DNA extracted from either of those sample types. The CDR3 contains 16 residues, cysteine and phenylalanine counted. The DNA shown is the 48-base CDR3, in frame from base 1. The germline V gene provides CDR1 SGHRS and CDR2 YFSETQ. V trim: 0 bases; J trim: 6 bases; unmatched bases: 2. TCRbeta CDR3 regions were amplified from genomic DNA by means of the immunoSEQ Assay, a bias-controlled multiplex PCR. In the source study's methods: Within the assay, amplification of reference gene primers was used to estimate how many nucleated cells each sample contained. To quantify the absolute abundance of each unique TCRbeta CDR3 rearrangement, sequence reads were collapsed and filtered. For each sample, productive Simpson clonality was calculated by taking the square root of Simpson's diversity index across productive rearrangements. TCRdb holds this immuneACCESS table with in-frame rearrangements only. Some clones are missing; in checked studies, unresolved V genes explain under half, and the rest has no known cause. That table is the source of V, J and clone size, and D and trimming were worked out from the DNA. The table for this sample lists roughly 100,000 clones; over 85% of them were counted only once. Roughly 17% of the sample rests with the top ten.

Broad study findings and their caveats: The quantity of clinical and demographic metadata differed by source and by participant and was supplied without curation.

As to this clone: The antigen this receptor binds is unknown. No base quality information exists; no much larger clone differs at one position.

The chain is assembled from TRBV5-1 and TRBJ1-6, with 11 bases aligning to TRBD1. This clonotype originated in a woman at least 80 years old in a cohort sampled during active COVID-19. Sequencing was performed on peripheral blood. The DNA sequence is as follows: TGCGCCAGCAGCTTGGCCGGGACAGGGGGTAATTCACCCCTCCACTTT. Its coded protein is CASSLAGTGGNSPLHF.